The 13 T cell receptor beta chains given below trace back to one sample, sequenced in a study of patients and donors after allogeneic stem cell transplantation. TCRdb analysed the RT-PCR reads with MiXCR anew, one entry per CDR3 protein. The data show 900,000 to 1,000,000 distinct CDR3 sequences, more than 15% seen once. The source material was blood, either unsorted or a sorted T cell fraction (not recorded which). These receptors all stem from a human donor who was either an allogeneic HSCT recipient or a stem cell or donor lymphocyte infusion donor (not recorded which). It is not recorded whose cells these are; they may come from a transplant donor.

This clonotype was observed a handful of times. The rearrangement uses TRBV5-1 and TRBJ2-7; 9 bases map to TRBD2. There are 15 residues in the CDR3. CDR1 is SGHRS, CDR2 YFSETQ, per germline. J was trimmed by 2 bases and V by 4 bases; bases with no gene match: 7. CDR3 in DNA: TGCGCCAGCAGCCCCAGACTAGCGGTGACCTACGAGCAGTACTTC. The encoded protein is CASSPRLAVTYEQYF.

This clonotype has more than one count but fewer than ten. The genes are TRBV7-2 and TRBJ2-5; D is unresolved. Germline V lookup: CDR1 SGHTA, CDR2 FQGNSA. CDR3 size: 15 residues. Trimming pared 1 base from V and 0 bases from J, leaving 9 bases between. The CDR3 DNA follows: TGTGCCAGCAGCTTAGGCTCCTCCTACCAAGAGACCCAGTACTTC. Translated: CASSLGSSYQETQYF.

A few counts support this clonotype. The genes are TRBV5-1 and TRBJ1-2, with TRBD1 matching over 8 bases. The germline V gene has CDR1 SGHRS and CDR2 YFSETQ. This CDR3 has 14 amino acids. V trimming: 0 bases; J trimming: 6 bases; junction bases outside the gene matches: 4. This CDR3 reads CASSLEDRVNGYTF. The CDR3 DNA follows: TGCGCCAGCAGCTTGGAGGACAGGGTGAATGGCTACACCTTC.

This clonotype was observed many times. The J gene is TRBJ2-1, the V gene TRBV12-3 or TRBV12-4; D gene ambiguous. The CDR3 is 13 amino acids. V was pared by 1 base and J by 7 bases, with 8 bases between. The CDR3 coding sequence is TGTGCCAGCAGTTTAGGGGTCGGGAATGAGCAGTTCTTC. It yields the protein CASSLGVGNEQFF.

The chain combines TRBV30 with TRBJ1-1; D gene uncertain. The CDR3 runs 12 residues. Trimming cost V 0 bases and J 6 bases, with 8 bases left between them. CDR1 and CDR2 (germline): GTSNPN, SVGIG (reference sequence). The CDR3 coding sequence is TGTGCCTGGAGTGTATACTTGTCTGAAGCTTTCTTT. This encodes CAWSVYLSEAFF.

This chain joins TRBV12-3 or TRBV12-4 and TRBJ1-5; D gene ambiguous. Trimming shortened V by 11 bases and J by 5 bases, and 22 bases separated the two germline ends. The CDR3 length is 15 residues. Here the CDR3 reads CAGEPAGRADQPQHF. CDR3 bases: TGTGCCGGTGAACCGGCCGGGAGGGCAGATCAGCCCCAGCATTTT.

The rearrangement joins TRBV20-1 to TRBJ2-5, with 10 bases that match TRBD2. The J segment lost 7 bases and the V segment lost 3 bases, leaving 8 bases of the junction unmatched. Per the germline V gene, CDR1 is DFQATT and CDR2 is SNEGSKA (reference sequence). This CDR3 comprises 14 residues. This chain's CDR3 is CSASSGRPLSTQYF. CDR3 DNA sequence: TGCAGTGCTAGTAGCGGGAGGCCCCTTTCGACCCAGTACTTC.

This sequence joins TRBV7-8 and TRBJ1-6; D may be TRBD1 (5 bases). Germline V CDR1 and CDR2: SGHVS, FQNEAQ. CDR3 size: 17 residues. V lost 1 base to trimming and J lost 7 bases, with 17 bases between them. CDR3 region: CASSLVVPAGTNSPLHF. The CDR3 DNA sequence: TGTGCCAGCAGCTTAGTTGTTCCTGCAGGGACGAATTCACCCCTCCACTTT. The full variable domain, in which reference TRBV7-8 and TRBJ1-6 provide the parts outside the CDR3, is GAGVSQSPRYKVAKRGQDVALRCDPISGHVSLFWYQQALGQGPEFLTYFQNEAQLDKSGLPSDRFFAERPEGSVSTLKIQRTQQEDSAVYLCASSLVVPAGTNSPLHFGNGTRLTVT.

The CDR3 reads CASSEEAGTTYNEQFF. In DNA, the CDR3 is TGTGCCAGCAGTGAAGAAGCGGGAACCACCTACAATGAGCAGTTCTTC. The chain combines TRBV2 with TRBJ2-1; 7 positions match TRBD2. Germline lookup yields CDR1 SNHLY and CDR2 FYNNEI. The CDR3 runs to 16 residues. Trimming removed 1 base from V and 2 bases from J; junction bases left unmatched: 5. Looking up the rest from reference TRBV2 and TRBJ2-1 gives the full variable domain: EPEVTQTPSHQVTQMGQEVILRCVPISNHLYFYWYRQILGQKVEFLVSFYNNEISEKSEIFDDQFSVERPDGSNFTLKIRSTKLEDSAMYFCASSEEAGTTYNEQFFGPGTRLTVL.

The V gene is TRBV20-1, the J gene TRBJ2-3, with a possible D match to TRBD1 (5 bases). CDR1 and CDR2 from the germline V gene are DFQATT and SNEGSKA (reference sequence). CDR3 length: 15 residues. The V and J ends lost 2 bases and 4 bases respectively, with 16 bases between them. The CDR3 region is CSARRRQGRSDTQYF. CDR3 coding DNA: TGCAGTGCTAGACGTAGGCAGGGTAGATCAGATACGCAGTATTTT.

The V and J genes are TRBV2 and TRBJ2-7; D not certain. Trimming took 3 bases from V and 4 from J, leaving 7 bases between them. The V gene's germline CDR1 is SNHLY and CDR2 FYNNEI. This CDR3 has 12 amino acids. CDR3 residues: CASSEARYEQYF. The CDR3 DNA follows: TGTGCCAGCAGTGAGGCCAGATACGAGCAGTACTTC.

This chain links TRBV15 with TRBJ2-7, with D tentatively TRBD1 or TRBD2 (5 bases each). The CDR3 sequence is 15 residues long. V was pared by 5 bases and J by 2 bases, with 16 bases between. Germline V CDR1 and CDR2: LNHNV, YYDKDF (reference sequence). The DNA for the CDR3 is TGTGCCACCAGCTCCCGGAGGACAAGTCCCTACGAGCAGTACTTC. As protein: CATSSRRTSPYEQYF.

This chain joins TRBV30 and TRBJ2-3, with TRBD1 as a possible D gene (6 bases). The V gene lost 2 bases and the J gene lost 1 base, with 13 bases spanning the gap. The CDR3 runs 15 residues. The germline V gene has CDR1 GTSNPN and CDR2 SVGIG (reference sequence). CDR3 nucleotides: TGTGCCTGGAGTCTTACAGGGTCGGGCACAGATACGCAGTATTTT. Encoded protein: CAWSLTGSGTDTQYF.